This is a list of T cell receptor beta chains from one sample in a study of control samples from healthy donors and cancer patients. Repertoires were generated with immunoSEQ multiplex PCR, while TCRdb's copy carries only in-frame clones and drops some. Of just under 75,000 clones in the sample, about 88% were seen once. Material for sequencing was blood. The source is a woman aged 45 to 65 in good health. The CDR3 runs from the conserved cysteine through the conserved F or W. D genes are given only for firm matches. Only some rows state a clone size, as once, few, many or a class for expanded clones.

d_call | j_call | v_call | clone_size | cdr3_nt | cdr3_aa
TRBD1 | TRBJ1-2 | TRBV27 | - | TGTGCCAGCAGTTATAGGGGGCCAGGGTCCGGCTACACCTTC | CASSYRGPGSGYTF
TRBD2 | TRBJ2-1 | TRBV7-2 | - | TGTGCCAGTCTAGCGGGAGGGCCCTACAATGAGCAGTTCTTC | CASLAGGPYNEQFF
- | TRBJ1-3 | TRBV30 | - | TGTGCCTGTCGGACAGCCTCTGGAAACACCATATATTTT | CACRTASGNTIYF
- | TRBJ1-2 | TRBV5-1 | - | TGCGCCAGCAGCCATGGAGCCGAGGGCTATGGCTACACCTTC | CASSHGAEGYGYTF
- | TRBJ1-2 | TRBV4-2 | few | TGTGCCAGCAGCCATGGGGACGGCAACTATGGCTACACCTTC | CASSHGDGNYGYTF
- | TRBJ1-6 | TRBV28 | - | TGTGCCAGCAGTAACCCGGGGAGAGGATCACCCCTCCACTTT | CASSNPGRGSPLHF
TRBD2 | TRBJ2-5 | TRBV5-1 | once | TGCGCCAGCAGCAACGGACTAGCGGGGGTCCAAGAGACCCAGTACTTC | CASSNGLAGVQETQYF
- | TRBJ2-4 | TRBV11-2 | - | TGTGCCAGCAGCCCCCGGGGTAGCGGTGGAAACATTCAGTACTTC | CASSPRGSGGNIQYF
TRBD2 | TRBJ2-1 | TRBV9 | once | TGTGCCAGCAGCGGTGGACTAGCGCCTTTCCTGTTCTTC | CASSGGLAPFLFF
TRBD2 | TRBJ2-7 | TRBV6-1 | - | TGTGCCAGCAGTGAAGGACTAGCGGGACTCTACGAGCAGTACTTC | CASSEGLAGLYEQYF
- | TRBJ2-1 | TRBV7-8 | - | TGTGCCAGCAGCCCCCAGGCGGGCCCACCCCACAATGAGCAGTTCTTC | CASSPQAGPPHNEQFF
- | TRBJ1-6 | TRBV3-1/TRBV3-2 | few | TGTGCCAGCAGCCAAGATAGTGGTGGCTATTCACCCCTCCACTTT | CASSQDSGGYSPLHF
- | TRBJ2-7 | TRBV7-3 | - | TGTGCCAGCAGCTTAACAGGGACACCTGGGGGCGAGCAGTACTTC | CASSLTGTPGGEQYF
TRBD2 | TRBJ2-1 | TRBV4-2 | - | TGTGCCAGCAGCCAAGCCATGACTAGCGTGAGGAATGAGCAGTTCTTC | CASSQAMTSVRNEQFF
- | TRBJ1-5 | TRBV13 | - | TGTGCCAGCAGCCCCTATGGGGGAGGTCAGCCCCAGCATTTT | CASSPYGGGQPQHF
TRBD2 | TRBJ2-7 | TRBV10-3 | - | TGTGCCATCAGTGAACTAGCGGGAAGCTCCTACGAGCAGTACTTC | CAISELAGSSYEQYF
- | TRBJ1-2 | TRBV7-9 | - | TGTGCCATTGGACTAGGTTCGCCGGGCTATGGCTACACCTTC | CAIGLGSPGYGYTF
- | TRBJ1-1 | TRBV13 | - | TGTGCCAGCAGCTTAGCACAGATGAACACTGAAGCTTTCTTT | CASSLAQMNTEAFF
TRBD1 | TRBJ1-1 | TRBV12-3/TRBV12-4 | - | TGTGCCAGCAGTACCCGGACAGGAACTGAAGCTTTCTTT | CASSTRTGTEAFF
- | TRBJ1-5 | TRBV19 | - | TGTGCCAGTAGGCCCATTAACAGCAATCAGCCCCAGCATTTT | CASRPINSNQPQHF
- | TRBJ1-3 | TRBV11-2 | - | TGTGCCAGCAGACCCTCCCCCCAGGGAAACACCATATATTTT | CASRPSPQGNTIYF
- | TRBJ1-6 | TRBV7-2 | - | TGTGCCAGCAGCACCGGGGCAAATTGGCCCCTCCACTTT | CASSTGANWPLHF
- | TRBJ2-7 | TRBV5-1 | - | TGCGCCAGCACCCGCGGGGAGGGGGCATACGAGCAGTACTTC | CASTRGEGAYEQYF
- | TRBJ1-1 | TRBV27 | - | TGTGCCAGCAGCTTTCGCCGGGGGAGCAACACTGAAGCTTTCTTT | CASSFRRGSNTEAFF
- | TRBJ1-3 | TRBV6-5 | - | TGTGCCAGCAGTTACCACCCGGGGAGACCGGGAAACACCATATATTTT | CASSYHPGRPGNTIYF
- | TRBJ1-2 | TRBV19 | - | TGTGCCAGTAGGACTACACACGGGGGCAACTATGGCTACACCTTC | CASRTTHGGNYGYTF
TRBD2 | TRBJ2-5 | TRBV7-6 | few | TGTGCCAGCAGTCAAAAACTAGCGGTGCTTCAAGAGACCCAGTACTTC | CASSQKLAVLQETQYF
TRBD2 | TRBJ2-2 | TRBV29-1 | - | TGCAGCTTTACGGGACTAGCCAGGGGGGAGCTGTTTTTT | CSFTGLARGELFF
TRBD1 | TRBJ1-5 | TRBV30 | - | TGTGCCTGGTCACACAGGGGAGACTTCAATCAGCCCCAGCATTTT | CAWSHRGDFNQPQHF
- | TRBJ2-7 | TRBV4-2 | - | TGTGCCAGCAGCCAAGATACTAGTTATAAGCAGTACTTC | CASSQDTSYKQYF
- | TRBJ1-1 | TRBV29-1 | - | TGCAGCGTTATGCAGCGGCACATGAACACTGAAGCTTTCTTT | CSVMQRHMNTEAFF
TRBD2 | TRBJ2-1 | TRBV27 | - | TGTGCCAGCAGTCCGGTGGGTCTAGCGGGCCGCAATGAGCAGTTCTTC | CASSPVGLAGRNEQFF
- | TRBJ2-1 | TRBV29-1 | - | TGCAGCGCGACCCACCTACCGAACTACAATGAGCAGTTCTTC | CSATHLPNYNEQFF
TRBD1 | TRBJ1-2 | TRBV10-3 | - | TGTGCCATCAGTGAGTCGAAACCGGGACAGGGGCACTATGGCTACACCTTC | CAISESKPGQGHYGYTF
- | TRBJ2-5 | TRBV6-2/TRBV6-3 | - | TGTGCCAGCAGCGACCAATCGGAAGAGACCCAGTACTTC | CASSDQSEETQYF
TRBD1 | TRBJ1-3 | TRBV5-4 | - | TGTGCCAGCAGCTCTGGGACAGCTTCTGGAAACACCATATATTTT | CASSSGTASGNTIYF
- | TRBJ2-7 | TRBV6-5 | - | TGTGCCAGCACCCCCCGCACAGGGAACGAGCAGTACTTC | CASTPRTGNEQYF
- | TRBJ2-5 | TRBV30 | - | TGTGCCTGGAGTGTAAACCAAGAGACCCAGTACTTC | CAWSVNQETQYF
TRBD2 | TRBJ2-3 | TRBV24-1 | once | TGTGCCACCGGGATAGCGGGCGGCACAGATACGCAGTATTTT | CATGIAGGTDTQYF
- | TRBJ2-3 | TRBV7-8 | - | TGTGCCAGCAGCCCCTTGGCTGTTGCGCAGTATTTT | CASSPLAVAQYF
- | TRBJ1-5 | TRBV21-1 | - | TGTGCCAGCAGCACTGACCGGGACAGGGGGCAAACTCAACAATACTATAGCAATCAGCCCCAGCATTTT | CASSTDRDRGQTQQYYSNQPQHF
- | TRBJ2-7 | TRBV5-4 | - | TGTGCCAGCAGCTTAGAGGACAGCTCCTACGAGCAGTACTTC | CASSLEDSSYEQYF
- | TRBJ2-1 | TRBV9 | - | TGTGCCAGCAGCGTAGAAAGATACCGGAGATGGGACTCACCCTACAATGAGCAGTTCTTC | CASSVERYRRWDSPYNEQFF
- | TRBJ1-1 | TRBV4-2 | - | TGTGCCAGCAGCCTGCAGAACACTGAAGCTTTCTTT | CASSLQNTEAFF
- | TRBJ1-1 | TRBV3-1/TRBV3-2 | few | TGTGCCAGCAGCCTCACCGGGGGCACTGAAGCTTTCTTT | CASSLTGGTEAFF
- | TRBJ1-6 | TRBV4-2 | - | TGTGCCAGCAGCCAAGCGGGAGACAGAGGCAATTCACCCCTCCACTTT | CASSQAGDRGNSPLHF
TRBD1 | TRBJ1-2 | TRBV2 | - | TGTGCCAGCAGTGTCCAACAGACAGGGGAGGGCTACACCTTC | CASSVQQTGEGYTF
- | TRBJ2-5 | TRBV4-2 | - | TGTGCCAGCAGCCAAGATGGGGGGTCCGAGACCCAGTACTTC | CASSQDGGSETQYF
TRBD1 | TRBJ2-1 | TRBV6-1 | - | TGTGCCAGCAGTGAAGTCGGACAGGGCCATGAGCAGTTCTTC | CASSEVGQGHEQFF
- | TRBJ2-7 | TRBV4-2 | - | TGTGCCAGCAGCCAAGATCTGGGCGGAGGGGCCTACGAGCAGTACTTC | CASSQDLGGGAYEQYF
TRBD2 | TRBJ2-7 | TRBV7-9 | - | TGTGCCAGCAGCTGGGAGGGGTCCCCAACCCACCACTACGAGCAGTACTTC | CASSWEGSPTHHYEQYF
TRBD2 | TRBJ2-1 | TRBV3-1/TRBV3-2 | - | TGTGCCAGCAGCCAAGGACTTGGCCGGGACTACCTAAACAATGAGCAGTTCTTC | CASSQGLGRDYLNNEQFF
- | TRBJ2-1 | TRBV19 | - | TGTGCCAGTAGTATTGGTCCCGGGAATGAGCAGTTCTTC | CASSIGPGNEQFF
TRBD1 | TRBJ1-5 | TRBV7-9 | - | TGTGCCAGCAGCTTAAGTGGACAGGGATTCAATCAGCCCCAGCATTTT | CASSLSGQGFNQPQHF
- | TRBJ1-3 | TRBV7-6 | - | TGTGCCAGCAGCTTCGATATTGGAAACACCATATATTTT | CASSFDIGNTIYF
- | TRBJ1-1 | TRBV5-1 | - | TGCGCCAGCAGCTTGAAGTTTCAGGGCAGTGAAGCTTTCTTT | CASSLKFQGSEAFF
- | TRBJ1-1 | TRBV29-1 | - | TGCAGCGTTGGGGATGACAGTTCGATAGCCACTGAAGCTTTCTTT | CSVGDDSSIATEAFF